The source of this TCR beta chain is a study of blood T cell repertoires in COVID-19. Looking at the study overall: Samples of COVID-19 (acute and convalescent) were obtained from the United States, Italy and Spain. T cells, B-cell-depleted T cells, or PBMCs supplied cDNA or gDNA.

Per the study methods: It was from reference gene primer amplification that nucleated cell counts were estimated. Measured with immunoSEQ multiplex PCR; TCRdb has only the in-frame clones, and not every one. That table furnishes V, J and clone size, whereas the DNA furnished D and trimming. The table lists approximately 210,000 clones, around 80% of them singletons. CDR1 and CDR2 (germline): PRHDT, FYEKMQ (reference sequence). With 2 bases removed from V and 10 bases from J, the gap between germline ends came to 6 bases. The CDR3 totals 11 residues. The sequencing input was peripheral blood. This receptor was identified in a woman between 35 and 50 years old with acute or convalescent COVID-19. J is TRBJ2-1 and V is TRBV13, with D uncertain. The CDR3 here is CASSLYEEQFF. CDR3 nucleotide sequence: TGTGCCAGCAGCTTATACGAGGAGCAGTTCTTC.